The 20 T cell receptor beta chains below were found in one sample sequenced in a study of CD8 T cells in ankylosing spondylitis. TCRdb fed the 5' RACE reads into MiXCR, producing one record per CDR3 protein. The sample contains some 150,000 distinct CDR3 sequences, over 10% of which appear only once. The sequenced sample consisted of blood, either unsorted or a sorted T cell fraction (not recorded which). Receptor source: a female donor with ankylosing spondylitis or in good health (not recorded which).

This clonotype was recorded at least ten times. V usage is TRBV5-6 and J usage is TRBJ2-5, with D maybe TRBD1 (6 bases). Germline V lookup: CDR1 SGHDT, CDR2 YYEEEE. V lost 4 bases and J 3 bases, leaving 13 bases between the germline ends. The CDR3 runs to 14 residues. Here the CDR3 DNA reads TGTGCCAGCAGCAGGGGGTTAGTAGAAGAGACCCAGTACTTC. This codes for CASSRGLVEETQYF.

At least ten counts were recorded for this clonotype. This chain links TRBV7-9 with TRBJ1-1; a possible D gene is TRBD1 (6 bases). This CDR3 has 17 amino acids. Deletions cut 5 bases from V and 0 bases from J, with 19 bases between. The germline gives CDR1 SEHNR, CDR2 FQNEAQ (reference sequence). The CDR3 reads CASSPRGTMVLNTEAFF. DNA for the CDR3: TGTGCCAGCAGCCCGAGGGGGACAATGGTTCTGAACACTGAAGCTTTCTTT.

This clonotype occurred many times. One end of the junction does not line up with germline, which may come from a read error. The genes are TRBV6-4 and TRBJ1-3, with 7 bases that match TRBD1. Germline V gene data show CDR1 as MRHNA and CDR2 as SNTAGT. This CDR3 contains 19 residues. Here the CDR3 DNA reads TGTGCCAGCGGTGACCCATACACAACCAAGGGGGCGCCAGGAAACACCATATATTTT. Protein sequence: CASGDPYTTKGAPGNTIYF.

This clonotype was seen at least ten times. The rearrangement joins TRBV29-1 to TRBJ2-7, with D possibly being TRBD1 or TRBD2 (6 bases each). Germline values: CDR1 SQVTM, CDR2 ANQGSEA. This CDR3 region has 14 residues. The ends were cut back, 7 bases at V and 0 bases at J, with 16 bases in the middle. The CDR3 sequence: CSAIGGHLSYEQYF. The CDR3 nucleotides read TGCAGCGCAATCGGGGGACACCTCTCCTACGAGCAGTACTTC.

This clonotype was seen ten or more times. This chain joins TRBV6-2 or TRBV6-3 and TRBJ2-7; maybe TRBD2 (6 bases). This CDR3 has 18 amino acids. CDR1 MNHEY and CDR2 SVGEGT come from the germline V gene. The germline V and J ends were trimmed by 2 bases and 5 bases, with 25 bases remaining between them. Here the CDR3 reads CASSYGAGSLGLGDEQYF. CDR3 in DNA: TGTGCCAGCAGTTACGGGGCCGGGAGCCTAGGCCTCGGGGACGAGCAGTACTTC.

In this sample, this clonotype turned up many times. The rearrangement joins TRBV12-3 or TRBV12-4 to TRBJ2-2; the D is unclear. There are 13 residues in the CDR3. Deletions cut 2 bases from V and 0 bases from J, with 1 base between. DNA of the CDR3: TGTGCCAGCAGTTTAACGAACACCGGGGAGCTGTTTTTT. This codes for CASSLTNTGELFF.

In this sample, this clonotype turned up many times. The chain links TRBV7-8 to TRBJ1-5; 9 nucleotides line up with TRBD1. J gave up 7 bases and V 5 bases, and 9 bases lay outside the gene matches. This CDR3 has 15 residues. The V gene's germline CDR1 is SGHVS and CDR2 FQNEAQ. This chain's CDR3 is CASSQKGQGKQPQHF. CDR3 sequence (DNA): TGTGCCAGCAGCCAGAAGGGACAGGGAAAACAGCCCCAGCATTTT.

As DNA, the CDR3 is TGTGCCAGCGGTCGGGGCGTAGAAACCGGGGAGCTGTTTTTT. It yields the protein CASGRGVETGELFF. The chain joins TRBV6-1 to TRBJ2-2, with D perhaps given as TRBD1 or TRBD2 (5 bases each). This CDR3 spans 14 amino acids. The V gene lost 8 bases and the J gene lost 5 bases, with 15 bases spanning the gap. Germline lookup yields CDR1 MNHNS and CDR2 SASEGT.

This clonotype appeared many times. This sequence joins TRBV10-3 and TRBJ2-3, with D perhaps matching TRBD1 or TRBD2 (5 bases each). Trimming pared 8 bases from V and 0 bases from J, leaving 6 bases between. The CDR3 runs to 12 residues. Germline lookup yields CDR1 ENHRY and CDR2 SYGVKD. CDR3 in DNA: TGTGCCATCGGGGACAGCACAGATACGCAGTATTTT. Protein: CAIGDSTDTQYF.

This clonotype occurred many times. The chain combines TRBV30 with TRBJ2-7; TRBD2 aligns across 9 bases. V gave up 3 bases and J gave up 2 bases; unmatched junction bases: 5. The CDR3 length is 14 residues. Looked up from germline, CDR1 is GTSNPN and CDR2 is SVGIG (reference sequence). The CDR3 here is CAWSALAGAYEQYF. CDR3 nucleotides: TGTGCCTGGAGCGCCTTAGCGGGAGCCTACGAGCAGTACTTC.

This clonotype was counted at least ten times. CDR3 in DNA: TGTGCCAGCAGTTGGCCCGAAATAACCGCGAACACCGGGGAGCTGTTTTTT. It specifies CASSWPEITANTGELFF. This sequence joins TRBV12-3 or TRBV12-4 and TRBJ2-2; D gene uncertain. Trimming cost V 4 bases and J 0 bases, with 15 bases left between them. This CDR3 contains 17 residues.

This clonotype was observed many times. The rearrangement joins TRBV5-1 to TRBJ2-2, with D tentatively TRBD1 (6 bases). Between the trimmed V and J ends, which lost 4 bases and 2 bases, there was a span of 15 bases. There are 16 residues in the CDR3. Germline V gene data show CDR1 as SGHRS and CDR2 as YFSETQ. The CDR3 sequence: CASSPLPRGNTGELFF. The CDR3 nucleotides read TGCGCCAGCAGCCCCTTGCCCAGGGGTAACACCGGGGAGCTGTTTTTT.

Ten or more counts support this clonotype. The V and J genes are TRBV6-1 and TRBJ1-5; 7 bases are a match to TRBD1. V trimming: 6 bases; J trimming: 2 bases; junction bases outside the gene matches: 7. Germline assignment: CDR1 MNHNS and CDR2 SASEGT. This CDR3 spans 15 amino acids. In nucleotides, the CDR3 is TGTGCCAGCAGCCAGACAGGGCTGGGCAATCAGCCCCAGCATTTT. Translation gives CASSQTGLGNQPQHF.

The gene calls are TRBV4-1 and TRBJ2-5; TRBD1 matches at 7 bases. Trimming at V came to 4 bases and at J to 2 bases, leaving 10 bases not matched to a gene. The germline V gene has CDR1 MGHRA and CDR2 YSYEKL. This CDR3 comprises 16 residues. The CDR3 loop reads CASSRPSGGRQETQYF. Here the CDR3 DNA reads TGCGCCAGCAGCCGCCCCTCAGGGGGTCGGCAAGAGACCCAGTACTTC.

This clonotype was detected many times. The chain carries TRBV5-1 and TRBJ2-1, with D tentatively TRBD1 (6 bases). Germline V lookup: CDR1 SGHRS, CDR2 YFSETQ. There are 13 residues in the CDR3. Trimming took 2 bases from V and 5 from J, leaving 8 bases between them. The chain's CDR3 is CASSLGTNNEQFF. DNA for the CDR3: TGCGCCAGCAGCTTAGGGACAAACAATGAGCAGTTCTTC.

This clonotype was detected many times. This chain joins TRBV12-3 or TRBV12-4 and TRBJ1-3; unclear D gene. V shed 6 bases and J shed 0 bases, with 6 bases lying between them. The CDR3 is made up of 13 amino acids. In DNA form, the CDR3 reads TGTGCCAGCAGCCCCATCTCTGGAAACACCATATATTTT. Its translation: CASSPISGNTIYF.

This clonotype was recorded at least ten times. V is TRBV20-1 and J is TRBJ1-6; 8 positions agree with TRBD1. The CDR3 consists of 13 residues. The trim removed 4 bases at V and 10 bases at J, leaving 6 bases unmatched. The germline CDR1 and CDR2 sequences are DFQATT and SNEGSKA (reference sequence). Written as DNA, the CDR3 is TGCAGTGCTAAGCCAGGGGGCAGGTCACCCCTCCACTTT. Translated: CSAKPGGRSPLHF.

This clonotype was detected many times. The V gene is TRBV11-2, the J gene TRBJ2-3; possibly TRBD1 for D (5 bases). The germline CDR1 and CDR2 sequences are SGHAT and FQNNGV. V was pared by 7 bases and J by 2 bases, with 7 bases between. The CDR3 covers 12 residues. In nucleotides, the CDR3 is TGTGCCAGCACAGGGCTCACAGATACGCAGTATTTT. Its translation is CASTGLTDTQYF.

This clonotype was picked up many times. The chain carries TRBV29-1 and TRBJ1-1; D may be TRBD1 (5 bases). V lost 1 base and J 0 bases, leaving 12 bases between the germline ends. Germline lookup yields CDR1 SQVTM and CDR2 ANQGSEA. The CDR3 loop spans 15 amino acids. CDR3 loop: CSVEGFGGVNTEAFF. The CDR3 DNA reads TGCAGCGTTGAAGGATTCGGGGGGGTGAACACTGAAGCTTTCTTT.

This clonotype was picked up many times. This chain uses TRBV4-1 with TRBJ2-2; no reliable D call. The CDR3 loop spans 17 amino acids. Germline V gene lookup returns CDR1 MGHRA and CDR2 YSYEKL. Trimming shortened V by 4 bases and J by 4 bases, and 19 bases separated the two germline ends. The CDR3 here is CASSLRGIAVGTGELFF. CDR3 in DNA: TGCGCCAGCAGCCTTCGAGGAATCGCAGTTGGCACCGGGGAGCTGTTTTTT.